This record covers a single T cell receptor (beta chain). Its specificity is unknown. This specimen belongs to a study of post-analysis software for immune sequencing data. Germline V gene lookup returns CDR1 DFQATT and CDR2 SNEGSKA (reference sequence). This CDR3 spans 15 amino acids. Study results and caveats: Patients used about five TRBV segments, including TRBV5-6, TRBV5-1 and TRBV20-1, more often than controls.

Libraries were made from TCR beta cDNA, and they carried unique molecular identifiers. TCRdb independently ran MiXCR on the PCR reads; one entry per CDR3 protein. The repertoire has about 460,000 distinct CDR3 sequences, approximately 46% of them found once; the top ten carry 12%. The TCR comes from a girl aged 5-17 years with multiple sclerosis. The source material was blood. This chain links TRBV20-1 with TRBJ2-5; D is perhaps TRBD2 (6 bases). The better agreement between TRBJ2-7 and the DNA end casts doubt on the J call. The CDR3 loop is CSASPLAGTSYEQYF. CDR3 sequence (DNA): TGCAGTGCTAGTCCCTTGGCTGGGACTTCGTACGAGCAGTACTTC.